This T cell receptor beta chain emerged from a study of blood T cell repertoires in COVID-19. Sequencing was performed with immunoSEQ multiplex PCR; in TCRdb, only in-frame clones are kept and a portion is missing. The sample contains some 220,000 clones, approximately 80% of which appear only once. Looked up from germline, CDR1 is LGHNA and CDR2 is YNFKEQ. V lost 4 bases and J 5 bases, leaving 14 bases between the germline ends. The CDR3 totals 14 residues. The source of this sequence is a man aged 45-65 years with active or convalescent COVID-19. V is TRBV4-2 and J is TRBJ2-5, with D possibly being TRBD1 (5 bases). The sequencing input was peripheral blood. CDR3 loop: CASSPRTTDETQYF. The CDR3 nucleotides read TGTGCCAGCAGCCCCAGGACAACCGATGAGACCCAGTACTTC.